The subject of this entry is one T cell receptor beta chain. Its antigen remains unidentified. TCRdb ran MiXCR on the 5' RACE reads and lists one entry per CDR3 protein. Found here are about 360,000 distinct CDR3 sequences, over 5% of them singletons; the top ten hold roughly 15%. The data stem from a study of T cells after yellow fever vaccination. Whole-study results and caveats: Clones that expanded after primary vaccination mostly reappeared after the booster (96% CD4, around 87% CD8). Although most clonotypes did not, a small share appeared in both CD4 and CD8 compartments.

The TCR was taken from a young man who received the YFV17D yellow fever vaccine. This sample comprised PBMCs, obtained 5 days after the yellow fever booster vaccination.

The DNA for the CDR3 is TGCAGTGCTAGGGCAGTGGTGGGCTTCGATCAGCCCCAGCATTTT. Residues: CSARAVVGFDQPQHF. The chain carries TRBV20-1 and TRBJ1-5; D gene ambiguous. V was shortened by 3 bases and J by 5 bases, with 17 bases between the two germline ends. This CDR3 has 15 residues. Germline CDR1 and CDR2: DFQATT and SNEGSKA (reference sequence).